This entry is about one TCR beta chain. Its antigen remains unknown. The entry originates in a study of cytomegalovirus exposure and HLA in healthy donors. Study observations and caveats: The likely origin of a cluster of highly shared sequence variants was a sequencing artifact.

The CDR3 totals 12 residues. Trimming shortened V by 4 bases and J by 1 base, and 7 bases separated the two germline ends. Germline V gene data show CDR1 as SQVTM and CDR2 as ANQGSEA. With 60 Vbeta and 13 Jbeta primers, the PCR was carried out. The method was immunoSEQ multiplex PCR; TCRdb's version includes in-frame clones alone and lacks a portion of them. Altogether tens of thousands of clones are present, about 60% being singletons, with the ten largest covering under 25%. The chain links TRBV29-1 to TRBJ1-1; no reliable D call. The sequenced sample consisted of PBMCs. The source is a man aged 50 to 60 in good health and CMV-seropositive. The CDR3 DNA reads as TGCAGCGTTGTACAGACGAACACTGAAGCTTTCTTT. It yields the protein CSVVQTNTEAFF.